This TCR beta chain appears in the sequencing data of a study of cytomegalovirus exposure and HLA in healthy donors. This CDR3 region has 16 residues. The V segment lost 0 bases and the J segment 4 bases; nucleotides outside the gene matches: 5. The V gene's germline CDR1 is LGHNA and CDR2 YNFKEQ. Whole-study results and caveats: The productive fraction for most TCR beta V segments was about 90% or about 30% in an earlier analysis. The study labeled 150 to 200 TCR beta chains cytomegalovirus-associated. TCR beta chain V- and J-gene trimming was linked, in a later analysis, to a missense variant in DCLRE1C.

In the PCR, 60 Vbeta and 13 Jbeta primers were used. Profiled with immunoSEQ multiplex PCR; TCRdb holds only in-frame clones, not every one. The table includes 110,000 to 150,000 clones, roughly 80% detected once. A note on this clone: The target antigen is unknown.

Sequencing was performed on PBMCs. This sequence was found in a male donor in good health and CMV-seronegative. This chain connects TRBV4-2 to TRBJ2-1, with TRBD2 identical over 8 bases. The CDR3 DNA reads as TGTGCCAGCAGCCAAGATGTTACTAGCGGTTACAATGAGCAGTTCTTC. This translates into CASSQDVTSGYNEQFF.